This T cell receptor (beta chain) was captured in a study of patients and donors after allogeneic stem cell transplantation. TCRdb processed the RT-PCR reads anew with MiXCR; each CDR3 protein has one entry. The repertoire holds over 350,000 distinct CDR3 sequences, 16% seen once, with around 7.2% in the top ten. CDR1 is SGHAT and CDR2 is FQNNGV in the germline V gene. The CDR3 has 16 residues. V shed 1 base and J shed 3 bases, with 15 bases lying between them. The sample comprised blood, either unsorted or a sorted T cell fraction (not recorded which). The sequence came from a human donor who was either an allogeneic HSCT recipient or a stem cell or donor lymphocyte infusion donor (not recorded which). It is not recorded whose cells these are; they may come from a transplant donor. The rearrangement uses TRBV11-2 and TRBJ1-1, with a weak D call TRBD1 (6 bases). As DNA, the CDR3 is TGTGCCAGCAGCTTAGGGCCCGGACAGAGACACACTGAAGCTTTCTTT. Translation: CASSLGPGQRHTEAFF.